Included here is one T cell receptor (beta chain) sequence, with context. No antigen is known for it. The data were obtained in a study of a mutant IDH1 vaccine in newly diagnosed glioma. In the study overall: Patients got their first vaccination 4-6 weeks after radiotherapy alone, or with temozolomide cycles. Previous care, which was radiotherapy, temozolomide, or both, most often involved both.

The time point was: week 11, during vaccination. Each dose delivered 300 ug of mutant IDH1 20-mer peptide subcutaneously with imiquimod. Profiling relied on immunoSEQ multiplex PCR, and the TCRdb table lists in-frame clones only, not all of them. This sample has about 62,000 clones, with 89% found just once. CDR1 and CDR2 (germline): MNHEY, SVGAGI. Trimming removed 6 bases from V and 2 bases from J, with 11 bases in between. The CDR3 sequence is 15 residues long. The receptor comes from a man between 35 and 55 years old with glioma. V and J are TRBV6-5 and TRBJ2-6; D unresolved. Sequencing used PBMCs, obtained from a glioma patient whose treatment included an IDH1 peptide vaccine. The CDR3 coding sequence is TGTGCCAGCAGATATCGGTGGCCTGGGGCCAACGTCCTGACTTTC. Translated, it gives CASRYRWPGANVLTF.